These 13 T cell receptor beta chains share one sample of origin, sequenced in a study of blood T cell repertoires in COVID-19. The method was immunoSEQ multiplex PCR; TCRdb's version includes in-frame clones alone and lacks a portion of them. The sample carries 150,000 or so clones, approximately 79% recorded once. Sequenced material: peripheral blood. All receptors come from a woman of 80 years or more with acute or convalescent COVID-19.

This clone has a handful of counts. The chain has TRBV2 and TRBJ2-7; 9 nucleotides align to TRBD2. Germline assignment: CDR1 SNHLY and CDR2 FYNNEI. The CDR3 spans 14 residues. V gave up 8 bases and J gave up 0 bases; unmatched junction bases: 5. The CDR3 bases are TGTGCCAGCGAGGAGACTAGCGGCTCCTACGAGCAGTACTTC. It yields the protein CASEETSGSYEQYF.

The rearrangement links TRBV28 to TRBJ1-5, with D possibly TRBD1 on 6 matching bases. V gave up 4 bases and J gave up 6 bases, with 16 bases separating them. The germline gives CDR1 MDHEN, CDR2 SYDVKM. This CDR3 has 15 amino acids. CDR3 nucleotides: TGTGCCAGCAGTTCGCCGACAGGAGGACCTCAGCCCCAGCATTTT. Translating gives CASSSPTGGPQPQHF.

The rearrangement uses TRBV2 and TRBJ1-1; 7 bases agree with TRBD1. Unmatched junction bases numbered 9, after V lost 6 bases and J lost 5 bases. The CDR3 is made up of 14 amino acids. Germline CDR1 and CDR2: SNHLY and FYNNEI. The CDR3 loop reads CASRLTGLPTEAFF. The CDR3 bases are TGTGCCAGCAGACTGACAGGGTTACCTACTGAAGCTTTCTTT.

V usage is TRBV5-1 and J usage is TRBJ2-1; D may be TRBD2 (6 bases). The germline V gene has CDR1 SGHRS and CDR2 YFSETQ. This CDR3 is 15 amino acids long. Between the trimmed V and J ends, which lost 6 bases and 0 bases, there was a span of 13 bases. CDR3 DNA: TGCGCCAGCAACCTTGCGGGAAGCTCCTACAATGAGCAGTTCTTC. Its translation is CASNLAGSSYNEQFF.

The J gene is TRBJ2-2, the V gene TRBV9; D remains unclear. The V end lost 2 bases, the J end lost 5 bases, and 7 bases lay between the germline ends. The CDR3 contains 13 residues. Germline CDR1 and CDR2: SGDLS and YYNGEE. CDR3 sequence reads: CASSVGFTGELFF. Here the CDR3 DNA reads TGTGCCAGCAGCGTCGGGTTTACCGGGGAGCTGTTTTTT.

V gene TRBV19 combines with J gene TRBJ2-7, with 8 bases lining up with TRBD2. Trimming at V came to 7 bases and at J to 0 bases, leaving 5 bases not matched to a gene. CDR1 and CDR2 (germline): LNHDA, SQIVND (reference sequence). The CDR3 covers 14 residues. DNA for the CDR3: TGTGCCAGTACCAGCGGGGGAACCTCCTACGAGCAGTACTTC. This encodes CASTSGGTSYEQYF.

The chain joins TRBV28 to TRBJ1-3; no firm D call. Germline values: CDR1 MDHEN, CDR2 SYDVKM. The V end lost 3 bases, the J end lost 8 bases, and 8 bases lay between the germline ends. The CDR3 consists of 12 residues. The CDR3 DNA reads TGTGCCAGCAGTTTTAAAACTCACACCATATATTTT. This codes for CASSFKTHTIYF.

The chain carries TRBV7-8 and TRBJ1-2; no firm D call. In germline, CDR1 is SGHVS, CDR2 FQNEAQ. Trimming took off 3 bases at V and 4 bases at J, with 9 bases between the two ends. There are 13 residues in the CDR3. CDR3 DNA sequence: TGTGCCAGCAGCTTGCGGGAGCGCTATGGCTACACCTTC. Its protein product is CASSLRERYGYTF.

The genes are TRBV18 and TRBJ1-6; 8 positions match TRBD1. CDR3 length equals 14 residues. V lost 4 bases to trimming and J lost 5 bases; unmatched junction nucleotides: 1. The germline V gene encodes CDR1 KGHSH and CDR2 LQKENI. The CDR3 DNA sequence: TGTGCCAGCTCACAGGGACAGGATAATTCACCCCTCCACTTT. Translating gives CASSQGQDNSPLHF.

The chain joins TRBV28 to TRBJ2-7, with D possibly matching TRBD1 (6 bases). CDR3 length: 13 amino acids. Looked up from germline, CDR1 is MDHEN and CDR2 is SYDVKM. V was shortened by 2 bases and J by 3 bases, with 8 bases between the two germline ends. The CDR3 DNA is TGTGCCAGCAGTTTAACAGGGCTCTACGAGCAGTACTTC. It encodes CASSLTGLYEQYF. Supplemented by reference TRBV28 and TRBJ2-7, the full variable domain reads DVKVTQSSRYLVKRTGEKVFLECVQDMDHENMFWYRQDPGLGLRLIYFSYDVKMKEKGDIPEGYSVSREKKERFSLILESASTNQTSMYLCASSLTGLYEQYFGPGTRLTVT.

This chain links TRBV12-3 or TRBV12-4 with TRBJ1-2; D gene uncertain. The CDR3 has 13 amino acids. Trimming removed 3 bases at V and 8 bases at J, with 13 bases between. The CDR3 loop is CASSFSAGRGYTF. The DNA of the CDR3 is TGTGCCAGCAGTTTTTCGGCAGGTCGGGGCTACACCTTC.

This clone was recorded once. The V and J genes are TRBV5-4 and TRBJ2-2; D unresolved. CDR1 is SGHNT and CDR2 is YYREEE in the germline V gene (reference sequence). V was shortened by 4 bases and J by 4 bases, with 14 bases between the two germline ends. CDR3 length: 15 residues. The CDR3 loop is CASSKSLEITGELFF. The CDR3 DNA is TGTGCCAGCAGCAAAAGTCTGGAGATCACCGGGGAGCTGTTTTTT.

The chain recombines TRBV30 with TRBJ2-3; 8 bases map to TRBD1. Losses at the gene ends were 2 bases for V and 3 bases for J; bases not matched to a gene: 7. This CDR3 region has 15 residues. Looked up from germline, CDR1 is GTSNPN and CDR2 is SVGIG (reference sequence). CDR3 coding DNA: TGTGCCTGGAGTACCGGGACAGGCATGACAGATACGCAGTATTTT. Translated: CAWSTGTGMTDTQYF.